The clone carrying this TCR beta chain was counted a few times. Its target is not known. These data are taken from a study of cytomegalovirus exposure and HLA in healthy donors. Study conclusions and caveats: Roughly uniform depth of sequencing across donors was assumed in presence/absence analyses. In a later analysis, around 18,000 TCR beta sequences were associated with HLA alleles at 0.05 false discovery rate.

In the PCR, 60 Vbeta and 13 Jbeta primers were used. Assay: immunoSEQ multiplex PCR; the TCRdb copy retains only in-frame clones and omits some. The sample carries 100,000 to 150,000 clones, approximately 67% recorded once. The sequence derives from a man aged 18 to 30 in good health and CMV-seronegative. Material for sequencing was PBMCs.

Here the CDR3 reads CASTPRTGGETQYF. The CDR3 nucleotides read TGTGCCAGCACTCCCCGGACAGGGGGGGAGACCCAGTACTTC. V and J are TRBV6-1 and TRBJ2-5; TRBD1 matches at 10 bases. There are 14 residues in the CDR3. CDR1 and CDR2 from the germline V gene are MNHNS and SASEGT. The J segment lost 5 bases and the V segment lost 7 bases, leaving 7 bases of the junction unmatched.